Described below is a single T cell receptor (beta chain) sequence and its context. Assay used: immunoSEQ multiplex PCR; TCRdb lists only in-frame clones, some missing. The sample holds tens of thousands of clones, about nine tenths seen once. The data belong to a study of PD-L1 blockade in urothelial cancer. Study background: The patients first took atezolizumab around 2014, receiving 1,200 mg intravenously every 3 weeks. Samples of blood were analyzed 3 weeks (second dose) and 6 weeks after treatment start.

CDR1 is SGHAT, CDR2 FQNNGV, per germline. The V end lost 0 bases, the J end lost 6 bases, and 6 bases lay between the germline ends. This CDR3 spans 12 amino acids. This sequence originates from a woman between 65 and 79 years old with urothelial cancer. The chain uses TRBV11-2 and TRBJ2-7; no clear D gene. Sequencing was performed on PBMCs, taken around atezolizumab (anti-PD-L1) treatment. The CDR3 nucleotides are TGTGCCAGCAGCTTAGATTGGAGCGAGCAGTACTTC. Translating gives CASSLDWSEQYF.